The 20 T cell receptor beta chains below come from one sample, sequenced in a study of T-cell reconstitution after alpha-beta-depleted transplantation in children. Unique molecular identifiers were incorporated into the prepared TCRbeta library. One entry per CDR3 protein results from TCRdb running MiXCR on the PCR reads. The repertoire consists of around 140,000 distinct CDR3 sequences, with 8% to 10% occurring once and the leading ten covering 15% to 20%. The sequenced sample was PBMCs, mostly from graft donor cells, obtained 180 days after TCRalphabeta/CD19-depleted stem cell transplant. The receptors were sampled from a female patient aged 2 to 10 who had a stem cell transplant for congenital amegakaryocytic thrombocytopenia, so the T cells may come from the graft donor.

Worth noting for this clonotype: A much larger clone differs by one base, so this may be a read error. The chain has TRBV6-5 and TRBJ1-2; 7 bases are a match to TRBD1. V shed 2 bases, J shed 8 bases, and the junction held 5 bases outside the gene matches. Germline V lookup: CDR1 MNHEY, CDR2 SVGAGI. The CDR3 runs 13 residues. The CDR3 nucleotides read TGTGCCAGCAGTTACGGGACAGTGGAAGGCTACACCTTC. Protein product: CASSYGTVEGYTF.

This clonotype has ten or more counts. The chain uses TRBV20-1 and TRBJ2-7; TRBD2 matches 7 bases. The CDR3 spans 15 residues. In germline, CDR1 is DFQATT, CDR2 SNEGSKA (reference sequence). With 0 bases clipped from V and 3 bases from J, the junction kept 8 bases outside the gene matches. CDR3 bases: TGCAGTGCTAGAGATTCGGGGGGACCTTACTACGAGCAGTACTTC. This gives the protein CSARDSGGPYYEQYF.

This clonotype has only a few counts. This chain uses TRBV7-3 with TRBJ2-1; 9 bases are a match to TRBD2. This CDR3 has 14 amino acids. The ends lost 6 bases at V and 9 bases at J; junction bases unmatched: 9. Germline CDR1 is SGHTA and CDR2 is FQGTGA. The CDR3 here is CASSRSGSRSEQFF. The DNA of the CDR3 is TGTGCCAGCAGTCGTAGCGGGAGTCGCAGTGAGCAGTTCTTC.

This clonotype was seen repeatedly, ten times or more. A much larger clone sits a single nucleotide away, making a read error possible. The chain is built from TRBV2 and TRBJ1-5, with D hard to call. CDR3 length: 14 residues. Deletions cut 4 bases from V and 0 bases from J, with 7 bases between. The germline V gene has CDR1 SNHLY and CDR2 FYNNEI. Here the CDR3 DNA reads TGTGCCAGCAGTGCAACCCCTAGCAATCAGCCCCAGCATTTT. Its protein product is CASSATPSNQPQHF.

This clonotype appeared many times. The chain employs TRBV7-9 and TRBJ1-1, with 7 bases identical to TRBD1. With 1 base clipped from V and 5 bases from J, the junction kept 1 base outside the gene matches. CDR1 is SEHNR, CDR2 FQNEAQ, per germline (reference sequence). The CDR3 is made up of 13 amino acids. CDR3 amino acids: CASSLEGATEAFF. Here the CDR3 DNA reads TGTGCCAGCAGCTTAGAGGGGGCGACTGAAGCTTTCTTT.

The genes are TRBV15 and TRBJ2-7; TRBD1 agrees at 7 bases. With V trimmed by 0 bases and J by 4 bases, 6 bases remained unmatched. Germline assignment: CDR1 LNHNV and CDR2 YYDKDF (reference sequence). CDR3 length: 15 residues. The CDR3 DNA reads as TGTGCCACCAGCAGAGAGGGGGACAGTTTGTACGAGCAGTACTTC. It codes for CATSREGDSLYEQYF.

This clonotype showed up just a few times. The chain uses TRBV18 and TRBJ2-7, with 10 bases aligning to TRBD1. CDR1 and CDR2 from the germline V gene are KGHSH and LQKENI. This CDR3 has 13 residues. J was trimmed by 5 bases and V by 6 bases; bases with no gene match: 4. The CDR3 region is CASSRQGAHEQYF. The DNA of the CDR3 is TGTGCCAGCTCGAGACAGGGGGCCCACGAGCAGTACTTC.

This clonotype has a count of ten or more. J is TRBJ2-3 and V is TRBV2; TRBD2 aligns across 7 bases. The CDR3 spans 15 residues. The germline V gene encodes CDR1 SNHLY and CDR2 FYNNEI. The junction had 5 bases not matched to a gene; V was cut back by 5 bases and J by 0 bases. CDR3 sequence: CASSRRGVSTDTQYF. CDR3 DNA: TGTGCCAGCAGTCGCCGGGGGGTTAGCACAGATACGCAGTATTTT.

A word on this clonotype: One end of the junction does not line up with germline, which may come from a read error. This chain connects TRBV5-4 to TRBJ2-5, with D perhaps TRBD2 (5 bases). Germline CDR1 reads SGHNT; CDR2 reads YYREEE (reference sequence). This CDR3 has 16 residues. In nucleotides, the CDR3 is TGTGCCAGCAGCTTTGGCGGGTCTAGTCGCCAAGCGACCCAGTACTTC. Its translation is CASSFGGSSRQATQYF.

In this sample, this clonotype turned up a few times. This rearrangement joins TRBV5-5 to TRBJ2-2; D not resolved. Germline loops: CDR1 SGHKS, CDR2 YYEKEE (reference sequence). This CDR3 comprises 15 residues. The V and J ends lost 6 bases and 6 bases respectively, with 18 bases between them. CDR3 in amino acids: CASTLLVGQSGELFF. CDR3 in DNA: TGTGCCAGCACCTTACTGGTTGGCCAGTCCGGGGAGCTGTTTTTT.

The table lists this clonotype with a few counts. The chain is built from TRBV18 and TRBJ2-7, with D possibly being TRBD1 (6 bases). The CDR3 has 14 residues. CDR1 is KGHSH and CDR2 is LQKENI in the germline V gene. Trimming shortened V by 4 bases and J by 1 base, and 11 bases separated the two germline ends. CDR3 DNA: TGTGCCAGCTCACAGGGACATCTTTCCTACGAGCAGTACTTC. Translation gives CASSQGHLSYEQYF.

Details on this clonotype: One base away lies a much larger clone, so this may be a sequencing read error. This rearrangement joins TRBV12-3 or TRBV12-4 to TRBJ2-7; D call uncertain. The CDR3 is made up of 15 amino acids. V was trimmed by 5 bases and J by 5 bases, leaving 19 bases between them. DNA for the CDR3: TGTGCCAGCAGTATCCTGGTGGGCGGTTTCCACGAGCAGTACTTC. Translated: CASSILVGGFHEQYF.

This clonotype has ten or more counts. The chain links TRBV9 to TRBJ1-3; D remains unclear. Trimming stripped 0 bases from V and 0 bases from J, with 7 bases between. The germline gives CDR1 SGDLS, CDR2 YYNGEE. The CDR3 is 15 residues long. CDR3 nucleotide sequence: TGTGCCAGCAGCGTAGCGGCTAGCTCTGGAAACACCATATATTTT. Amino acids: CASSVAASSGNTIYF.

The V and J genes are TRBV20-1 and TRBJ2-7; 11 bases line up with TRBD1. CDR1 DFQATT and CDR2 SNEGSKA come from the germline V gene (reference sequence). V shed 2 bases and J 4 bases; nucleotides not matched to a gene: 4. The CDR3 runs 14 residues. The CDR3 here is CSARRTGGGYEQYF. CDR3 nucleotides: TGCAGTGCTAGAAGGACAGGGGGCGGGTACGAGCAGTACTTC.

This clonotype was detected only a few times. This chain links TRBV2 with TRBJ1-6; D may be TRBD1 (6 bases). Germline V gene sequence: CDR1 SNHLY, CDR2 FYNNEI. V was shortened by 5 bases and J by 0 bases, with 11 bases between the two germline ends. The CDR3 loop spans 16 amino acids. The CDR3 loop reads CASSPGVTSYNSPLHF. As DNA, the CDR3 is TGTGCCAGCAGTCCAGGGGTTACCTCCTATAATTCACCCCTCCACTTT.

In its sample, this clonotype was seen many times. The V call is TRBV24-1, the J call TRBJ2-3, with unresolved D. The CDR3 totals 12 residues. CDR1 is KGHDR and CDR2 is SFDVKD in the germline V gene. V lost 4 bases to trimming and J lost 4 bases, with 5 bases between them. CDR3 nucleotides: TGTGCCACCAGTGACAAGGCAGATACGCAGTATTTT. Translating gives CATSDKADTQYF.

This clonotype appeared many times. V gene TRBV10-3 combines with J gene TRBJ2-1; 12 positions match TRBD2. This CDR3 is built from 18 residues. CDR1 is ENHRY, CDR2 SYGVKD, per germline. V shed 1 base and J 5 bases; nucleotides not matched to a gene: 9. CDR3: CAISEFSSGGAGDNEQFF. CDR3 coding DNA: TGTGCCATCAGTGAGTTTTCTAGCGGGGGGGCCGGCGACAATGAGCAGTTCTTC.

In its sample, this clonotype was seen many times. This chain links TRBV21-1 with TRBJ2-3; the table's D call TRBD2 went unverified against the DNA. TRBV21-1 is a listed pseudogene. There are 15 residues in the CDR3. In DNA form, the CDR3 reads TGTGCCAGCAGCAAATACACTAGCGGGAGAGCCACGCAGTATTTT. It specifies CASSKYTSGRATQYF.

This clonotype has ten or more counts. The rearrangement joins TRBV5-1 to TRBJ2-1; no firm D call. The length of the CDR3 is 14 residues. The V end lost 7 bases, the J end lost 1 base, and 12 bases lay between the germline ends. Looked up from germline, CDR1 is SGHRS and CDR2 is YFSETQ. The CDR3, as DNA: TGCGCCAGCGGCGAGCAGCCGTCCTACAATGAGCAGTTCTTC. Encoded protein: CASGEQPSYNEQFF.

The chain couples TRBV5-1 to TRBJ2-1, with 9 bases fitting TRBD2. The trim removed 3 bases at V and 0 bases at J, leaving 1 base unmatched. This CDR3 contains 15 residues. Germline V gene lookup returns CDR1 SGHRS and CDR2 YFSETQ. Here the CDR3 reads CASSSSGISYNEQFF. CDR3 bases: TGCGCCAGCAGCTCTAGCGGGATCTCCTACAATGAGCAGTTCTTC.